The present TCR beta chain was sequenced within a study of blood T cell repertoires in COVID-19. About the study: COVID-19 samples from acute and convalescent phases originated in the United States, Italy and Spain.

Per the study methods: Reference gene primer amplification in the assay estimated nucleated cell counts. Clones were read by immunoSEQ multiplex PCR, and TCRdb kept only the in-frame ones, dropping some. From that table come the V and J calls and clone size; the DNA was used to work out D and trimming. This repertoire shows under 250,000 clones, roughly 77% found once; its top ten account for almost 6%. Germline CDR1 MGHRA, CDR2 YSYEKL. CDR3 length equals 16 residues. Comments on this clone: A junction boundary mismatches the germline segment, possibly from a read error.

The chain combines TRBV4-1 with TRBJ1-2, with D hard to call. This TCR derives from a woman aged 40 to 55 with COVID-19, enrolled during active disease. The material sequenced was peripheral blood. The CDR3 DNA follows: TGCGTCAGCAGCCAAGAGGTAAGAGCAGGATCCTATGGCTACACCTTC. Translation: CVSSQEVRAGSYGYTF.